This T cell receptor beta chain was found in a study of blood T cell repertoires in COVID-19. Study summary: Donors in the United States, Italy and Spain gave samples during acute or convalescent COVID-19. T cells, B-cell-depleted T cells, or PBMCs supplied cDNA or gDNA.

Per the original methods: Amplification of reference gene primers provided the estimated nucleated cell counts. This table comes from immunoSEQ multiplex PCR, and its TCRdb copy is limited to in-frame clones, with some not included. V, J and clone size were drawn from that table, and D and trimming were deduced from the DNA. The table has some 190,000 clones, approximately 80% seen once; the top ten hold roughly 12%. The V segment lost 6 bases and the J segment 9 bases; nucleotides outside the gene matches: 12. The CDR3 extends over 15 amino acids. CDR1 is MNHEY and CDR2 is SVGEGT in the germline V gene.

The J gene is TRBJ2-1, the V gene TRBV6-2 or TRBV6-3; 9 bases fit TRBD2. This sequence originates from a woman between 50 and 59 years old with acute or convalescent COVID-19. The sequenced sample consisted of peripheral blood. The CDR3 region is CASSPTAGLASEQFF. The CDR3 region has the DNA TGTGCCAGCAGCCCTACCGCGGGACTAGCCAGTGAGCAGTTCTTC.